This T cell receptor (beta chain) was sequenced during a study of T cells in Graves' hyperthyroidism and ophthalmopathy. TCR beta CDR3 regions were amplified from RNA. The HTBI primer set was used in a first-round RT-PCR of the TCR CDR3. TCRdb re-derived calls from the multiplex PCR reads in MiXCR, one entry per CDR3 protein. This sample has hundreds of thousands of distinct CDR3 sequences, with approximately 14% found just once. This clonotype was seen many times. In germline, CDR1 is MDHEN, CDR2 SYDVKM. The CDR3 length is 14 residues. Trimming cost V 3 bases and J 4 bases, with 12 bases left between them.

The TCR was taken from a woman aged 45 to 65 with Graves' ophthalmopathy. The sequenced sample consisted of blood. The V gene is TRBV28, the J gene TRBJ1-2; weak D call: TRBD1 (5 bases). CDR3 amino acids: CASSFRGEGYGYTF. DNA of the CDR3: TGTGCCAGCAGTTTTCGGGGCGAGGGCTATGGCTACACCTTC.